What follows are 31 T cell receptor beta chains derived from one specimen sequenced in a study of OX40 agonist ivuxolimab in advanced cancers. The protocol was immunoSEQ multiplex PCR, while the TCRdb copy is restricted to in-frame clones and leaves out a portion. This sample has approximately 57,000 clones, with 88% found just once. The sample in question was CD4+ or CD8+ T cells sorted from blood, obtained in a trial of the OX40 agonist ivuxolimab. Receptor source: an adult with an advanced solid tumor such as melanoma, head and neck, liver or kidney cancer.

This clone was detected a few times. The rearrangement joins TRBV19 to TRBJ2-1, with D possibly being TRBD2 (6 bases). V lost 6 bases to trimming and J lost 12 bases, with 15 bases between them. The CDR3 is made up of 12 amino acids. The germline V gene has CDR1 LNHDA and CDR2 SQIVND (reference sequence). CDR3 DNA sequence: TGTGCCAGTAGGGACGAGGGGAGGAGGCAGTTCTTC. It translates to CASRDEGRRQFF.

This chain uses TRBV5-6 with TRBJ1-4; D unclear. The germline V gene has CDR1 SGHDT and CDR2 YYEEEE. The CDR3 has 14 residues. V was trimmed by 4 bases and J by 11 bases, leaving 18 bases between them. CDR3 residues: CASSAPPLDEKLFF. DNA for the CDR3: TGTGCCAGCAGCGCTCCTCCATTAGACGAGAAACTGTTTTTT. Variable domain in full (rest from reference TRBV5-6 and TRBJ1-4): DAGVTQSPTHLIKTRGQQVTLRCSPKSGHDTVSWYQQALGQGPQFIFQYYEEEERQRGNFPDRFSGHQFPNYSSELNVNALLLGDSALYLCASSAPPLDEKLFFGSGTQLSVL.

The V and J genes are TRBV5-1 and TRBJ2-1; D possibly matches TRBD1 or TRBD2 (6 bases each). Germline V gives CDR1 SGHRS, CDR2 YFSETQ. The CDR3 contains 14 residues. The germline V and J ends were trimmed by 5 bases and 8 bases, with 17 bases remaining between them. The DNA of the CDR3 is TGCGCCAGCAGAGCCAGGGGAGGTGGTGATGAGCAGTTCTTC. Translated: CASRARGGGDEQFF.

The V and J genes are TRBV9 and TRBJ2-7; D uncertain. This CDR3 is 13 amino acids long. From germline, CDR1 is SGDLS and CDR2 YYNGEE. The germline V and J ends were trimmed by 0 bases and 2 bases, with 6 bases remaining between them. DNA for the CDR3: TGTGCCAGCAGCGTAGCACCCCCCTACGAGCAGTACTTC. This gives the protein CASSVAPPYEQYF.

The gene calls are TRBV27 and TRBJ1-2; TRBD1 might be the D (5 bases). The CDR3 sequence is 14 residues long. Germline V gives CDR1 MNHEY, CDR2 SMNVEV (reference sequence). The germline V and J ends were trimmed by 3 bases and 6 bases, with 14 bases remaining between them. The CDR3 coding sequence is TGTGCCAGCAGTTTGACCGGGACTTTTGATGGCTACACCTTC. Translating it yields CASSLTGTFDGYTF.

The rearrangement links TRBV2 to TRBJ2-7; TRBD2 agrees at 7 bases. Trimming removed 3 bases from V and 1 base from J; junction bases left unmatched: 9. The CDR3 sequence is 16 residues long. Germline values: CDR1 SNHLY, CDR2 FYNNEI. This CDR3 is CASSDVRGVGSYEQYV. CDR3 sequence (DNA): TGTGCCAGCAGTGACGTACGGGGGGTGGGTTCCTACGAGCAGTACGTC.

The V gene is TRBV27, the J gene TRBJ2-7; unclear D gene. With 6 bases removed from V and 3 bases from J, the gap between germline ends came to 12 bases. Germline V gives CDR1 MNHEY, CDR2 SMNVEV (reference sequence). The length of the CDR3 is 13 residues. The CDR3 DNA follows: TGTGCCAGCAGACGGCAGCATAACTACGAGCAGTACTTC. This sequence encodes CASRRQHNYEQYF.

This CDR3 is CASSLTSPSNQETQYF. Here the CDR3 DNA reads TGTGCCAGCAGCTTAACGTCCCCTAGCAACCAAGAGACCCAGTACTTC. V and J are TRBV7-3 and TRBJ2-5, with a tentative D call TRBD2 (5 bases). This CDR3 spans 16 amino acids. Trimming removed 0 bases at V and 0 bases at J, with 11 bases between. CDR1 is SGHTA, CDR2 FQGTGA, per germline.

In this sample, this clone turned up once. The V call is TRBV6-5, the J call TRBJ2-7, with unresolved D. CDR1 and CDR2 (germline): MNHEY, SVGAGI. The V end lost 7 bases, the J end lost 4 bases, and 8 bases lay between the germline ends. The CDR3 length is 11 residues. CDR3 protein: CASNSGYEQYF. The CDR3 bases are TGTGCCAGCAATTCCGGTTACGAGCAGTACTTC.

This chain joins TRBV11-2 and TRBJ2-1, with 9 bases aligning to TRBD1. J gave up 10 bases and V 3 bases, and 7 bases lay outside the gene matches. CDR3 length: 14 residues. From germline, CDR1 is SGHAT and CDR2 FQNNGV. The CDR3 protein is CASSLGTGPYEQFF. DNA for the CDR3: TGTGCCAGCAGCTTGGGGACAGGGCCCTACGAGCAGTTCTTC. Supplemented by reference TRBV11-2 and TRBJ2-1, the full variable domain reads EAGVAQSPRYKIIEKRQSVAFWCNPISGHATLYWYQQILGQGPKLLIQFQNNGVVDDSQLPKDRFSAERLKGVDSTLKIQPAKLEDSAVYLCASSLGTGPYEQFFGPGTRLTVL.

V usage is TRBV27 and J usage is TRBJ2-1, with D tentatively TRBD2 (7 bases). Trimming left V 5 bases short and J 7 bases short, with 15 bases between. CDR1 is MNHEY and CDR2 is SMNVEV in the germline V gene (reference sequence). The CDR3 runs 14 residues. The CDR3 reads CASSPYAGANEQFF. The CDR3 nucleotides are TGTGCCAGCAGTCCATATGCGGGGGCGAATGAGCAGTTCTTC.

The chain is built from TRBV7-9 and TRBJ2-1; D is ambiguous. This CDR3 comprises 14 residues. Per the germline V gene, CDR1 is SEHNR and CDR2 is FQNEAQ (reference sequence). V lost 0 bases and J 6 bases, leaving 9 bases between the germline ends. The CDR3 region is CASSLADTLNEQFF. DNA of the CDR3: TGTGCCAGCAGCTTAGCAGATACCCTCAATGAGCAGTTCTTC.

The J gene is TRBJ2-2, the V gene TRBV30; D remains unclear. V dropped 2 bases and J dropped 7 bases, with 5 bases sitting between them. CDR1 and CDR2 from the germline V gene are GTSNPN and SVGIG (reference sequence). This CDR3 comprises 11 residues. As DNA, the CDR3 is TGTGCCTGGAGTTGGAGCGGGGAGCTGTTTTTT. Encoded protein: CAWSWSGELFF.

This chain joins TRBV7-8 and TRBJ2-3, with 13 bases lining up with TRBD2. Germline CDR1 and CDR2: SGHVS and FQNEAQ. The CDR3 has 15 amino acids. Trimming removed 5 bases from V and 6 bases from J; junction bases left unmatched: 5. As DNA, the CDR3 is TGTGCCAGCAGCCGGACTAGCGGGAGATATGATACGCAGTATTTT. It codes for CASSRTSGRYDTQYF.

CDR3: CASRPTAGTGVNQPQHF. DNA for the CDR3: TGTGCCAGCAGACCCACCGCCGGGACAGGGGTCAATCAGCCCCAGCATTTT. V gene TRBV28 combines with J gene TRBJ1-5, with 10 bases fitting TRBD1. The V gene's germline CDR1 is MDHEN and CDR2 SYDVKM. The V and J ends lost 6 bases and 3 bases, in that order; junction bases with no gene match: 11. The CDR3 is made up of 17 amino acids.

The chain joins TRBV27 to TRBJ1-5; 7 bases agree with TRBD1. Looked up from germline, CDR1 is MNHEY and CDR2 is SMNVEV (reference sequence). The length of the CDR3 is 12 residues. V lost 4 bases, J lost 6 bases, and 0 bases stayed unmatched. The CDR3 DNA reads as TGTGCCAGCAGTTACAGGGGTCAGCCCCAGCATTTT. Its translation: CASSYRGQPQHF.

The chain carries TRBV11-2 and TRBJ2-3; 8 nucleotides agree with TRBD2. The J segment lost 4 bases and the V segment lost 1 base, leaving 1 base of the junction unmatched. CDR3 size: 14 residues. Germline lookup yields CDR1 SGHAT and CDR2 FQNNGV. DNA of the CDR3: TGTGCCAGCAGCTTAGCAGCGGGAGCAGATACGCAGTATTTT. This encodes CASSLAAGADTQYF.

The chain couples TRBV5-4 to TRBJ1-2, with 8 bases fitting TRBD1. The CDR3 consists of 14 residues. With V trimmed by 1 base and J by 4 bases, 3 bases remained unmatched. Germline loops: CDR1 SGHNT, CDR2 YYREEE (reference sequence). CDR3 DNA sequence: TGTGCCAGCAGCTTGTCGACAGGGGTCTATGGCTACACCTTC. Its protein product is CASSLSTGVYGYTF.

This chain joins TRBV28 and TRBJ2-7; TRBD2 aligns across 9 bases. Germline V gene data show CDR1 as MDHEN and CDR2 as SYDVKM. CDR3 length: 12 amino acids. V was pared by 8 bases and J by 6 bases, with 5 bases of the junction left unmatched. The chain's CDR3 is CASSASGTEQYF. The CDR3 DNA is TGTGCCAGCTCCGCTAGCGGGACCGAGCAGTACTTC. The whole variable domain, remainder taken from reference TRBV28 and TRBJ2-7, is DVKVTQSSRYLVKRTGEKVFLECVQDMDHENMFWYRQDPGLGLRLIYFSYDVKMKEKGDIPEGYSVSREKKERFSLILESASTNQTSMYLCASSASGTEQYFGPGTRLTVT.

This clone was observed a few times. This chain uses TRBV18 with TRBJ1-1; D remains ambiguous. CDR1 and CDR2 from the germline V gene are KGHSH and LQKENI. Deletions cut 2 bases from V and 6 bases from J, with 13 bases between. The CDR3 length is 14 residues. In nucleotides, the CDR3 is TGTGCCAGCTCACCAGGGCATAATCCGTCTGAAGCTTTCTTT. It specifies CASSPGHNPSEAFF.

V usage is TRBV7-9 and J usage is TRBJ2-1, with D tentatively TRBD2 (5 bases). The V and J ends lost 4 bases and 3 bases respectively, with 16 bases between them. Germline loops: CDR1 SEHNR, CDR2 FQNEAQ (reference sequence). This CDR3 has 16 amino acids. The CDR3 DNA follows: TGTGCCAGCAGCTCTCCAACCGGGGATAACTACAATGAGCAGTTCTTC. Its translation is CASSSPTGDNYNEQFF.

In DNA form, the CDR3 reads TGTGCCAGCAGCTTGGTGGGGGTGGGGAGTGAAGCTTTCTTT. Translation gives CASSLVGVGSEAFF. J is TRBJ1-1 and V is TRBV5-6; a weak D match, TRBD1 (5 bases). The CDR3 sequence is 14 residues long. V was pared by 0 bases and J by 7 bases, with 13 bases between. CDR1 SGHDT and CDR2 YYEEEE come from the germline V gene.

The genes are TRBV19 and TRBJ2-1; 14 nucleotides agree with TRBD2. Germline V lookup: CDR1 LNHDA, CDR2 SQIVND (reference sequence). Unmatched junction bases numbered 0, after V lost 1 base and J lost 7 bases. CDR3 length: 15 amino acids. The CDR3 nucleotides are TGTGCCAGTAGTATAGGGACTAGCGGGGGGAATGAGCAGTTCTTC. Translation gives CASSIGTSGGNEQFF.

The gene calls are TRBV14 and TRBJ1-3; 9 bases align to TRBD1. Per germline, CDR1 SGHDN and CDR2 FVKESK. The CDR3 length is 13 residues. The V segment lost 1 base and the J segment 8 bases; nucleotides outside the gene matches: 0. The CDR3 DNA reads TGTGCCAGCAGCCAAGGGACAGGGGACACCATATATTTT. Translating gives CASSQGTGDTIYF.

The V and J genes are TRBV4-1 and TRBJ1-2, with D tentatively TRBD1 (5 bases). Germline loops: CDR1 MGHRA, CDR2 YSYEKL. CDR3 length: 15 amino acids. Trimming stripped 0 bases from V and 4 bases from J, with 12 bases between. The CDR3 region has the DNA TGCGCCAGCAGCCAAGAACCGGGCCAGGGCTATGGCTACACCTTC. Its protein is CASSQEPGQGYGYTF.

The chain recombines TRBV27 with TRBJ1-1; D possibly corresponds to TRBD1 (6 bases). CDR1 and CDR2 (germline): MNHEY, SMNVEV (reference sequence). The CDR3 has 16 residues. V shed 2 bases and J shed 1 base, with 14 bases lying between them. The CDR3 DNA reads as TGTGCCAGCAGTTTAGCGAACAGGGTCGGGAACACTGAAGCTTTCTTT. This translates into CASSLANRVGNTEAFF.

This chain links TRBV14 with TRBJ1-2, with D tentatively TRBD1 (6 bases). This CDR3 contains 13 residues. Germline lookup yields CDR1 SGHDN and CDR2 FVKESK. The V and J ends lost 1 base and 4 bases respectively, with 7 bases between them. CDR3 region: CASSQGTAYGYTF. The CDR3 DNA reads TGTGCCAGCAGCCAAGGGACAGCCTATGGCTACACCTTC.

This chain connects TRBV4-3 to TRBJ2-7; 7 bases are shared with TRBD2. The junction had 4 bases not matched to a gene; V was cut back by 0 bases and J by 2 bases. Looked up from germline, CDR1 is LGHNA and CDR2 is YSLEER. This CDR3 is 15 amino acids long. CDR3: CASSQDRAGAYEQYF. CDR3 coding DNA: TGCGCCAGCAGCCAAGATCGGGCGGGGGCCTACGAGCAGTACTTC.

The V gene is TRBV27, the J gene TRBJ2-1; D perhaps matches TRBD2 (6 bases). Germline V gene lookup returns CDR1 MNHEY and CDR2 SMNVEV (reference sequence). Trimming took 5 bases from V and 4 from J, leaving 12 bases between them. CDR3 length equals 14 residues. The CDR3 loop reads CASSQGLQYNEQFF. CDR3 DNA: TGTGCCAGCAGTCAGGGACTCCAATACAATGAGCAGTTCTTC.

A few counts support this clone. V is TRBV2 and J is TRBJ1-5; no clear D gene. Per germline, CDR1 SNHLY and CDR2 FYNNEI. With 8 bases removed from V and 6 bases from J, the gap between germline ends came to 14 bases. The CDR3 covers 13 residues. CDR3 nucleotide sequence: TGTGCCAGCGACGGCAGAGGCGGTCAGCCCCAGCATTTT. Translating it yields CASDGRGGQPQHF. The variable domain in full, completed from reference TRBV2 and TRBJ1-5, reads EPEVTQTPSHQVTQMGQEVILRCVPISNHLYFYWYRQILGQKVEFLVSFYNNEISEKSEIFDDQFSVERPDGSNFTLKIRSTKLEDSAMYFCASDGRGGQPQHFGDGTRLSIL.

The chain couples TRBV25-1 to TRBJ2-2; D is undetermined. Germline V CDR1 and CDR2: MGHDK, SYGVNS. V was cut by 4 bases and J by 4 bases, with 16 bases left in between. The CDR3 has 16 residues. For the CDR3, the DNA is TGTGCCAGCAGTGCCCTCCCCCACTACCCCACCGGGGAGCTGTTTTTT. Its protein product is CASSALPHYPTGELFF.